The clone carrying this TCR beta chain was detected many times. The antigen is undetermined. Template switching added a universal primer site, and cDNA bore unique molecular identifiers. TCRdb recomputed calls from the 5' RACE reads with MiXCR, one row per CDR3 protein. Of roughly 250,000 distinct CDR3 sequences detected, around 15% appear once; the ten largest clones hold approximately 10%. The data were obtained in a study of identical twins. V lost 6 bases and J 0 bases, leaving 9 bases between the germline ends. CDR3 length equals 15 residues. The study's findings and limits: Compared with unrelated sharing, twin-shared out-of-frame alpha sequences had more low-probability sequences. Invariant cells of the MAIT and iNKT types might have partly distorted the zero-insertion analyses.

The genes are TRBV12-3 or TRBV12-4 and TRBJ1-6; D unclear. The sequenced sample was memory (CD45RO+) T cells sorted from blood. The clonotype originates from a woman aged 18-29 years in good health. The CDR3 loop is CASRLGSSYNSPLHF. CDR3 coding DNA: TGTGCCAGCAGACTGGGGAGCTCCTATAATTCACCCCTCCACTTT.